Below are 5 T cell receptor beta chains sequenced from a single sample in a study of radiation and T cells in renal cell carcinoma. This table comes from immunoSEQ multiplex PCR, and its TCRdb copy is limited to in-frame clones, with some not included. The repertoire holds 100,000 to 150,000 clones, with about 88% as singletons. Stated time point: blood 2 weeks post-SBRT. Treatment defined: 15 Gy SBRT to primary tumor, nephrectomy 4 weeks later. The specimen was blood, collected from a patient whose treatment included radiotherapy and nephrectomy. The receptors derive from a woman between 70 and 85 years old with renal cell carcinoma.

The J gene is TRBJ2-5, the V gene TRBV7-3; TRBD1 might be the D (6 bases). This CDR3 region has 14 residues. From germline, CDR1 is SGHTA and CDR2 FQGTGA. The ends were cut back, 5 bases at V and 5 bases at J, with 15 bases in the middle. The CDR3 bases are TGTGCCAGCAGCCCGACCGGGACACGGGAGACCCAGTACTTC. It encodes CASSPTGTRETQYF.

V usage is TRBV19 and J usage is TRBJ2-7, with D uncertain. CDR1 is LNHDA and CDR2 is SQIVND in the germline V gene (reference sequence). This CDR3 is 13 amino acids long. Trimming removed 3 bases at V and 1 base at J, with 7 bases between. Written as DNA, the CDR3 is TGTGCCAGTAGTATCAGGTTTTCCTACGAGCAGTACTTC. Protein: CASSIRFSYEQYF.

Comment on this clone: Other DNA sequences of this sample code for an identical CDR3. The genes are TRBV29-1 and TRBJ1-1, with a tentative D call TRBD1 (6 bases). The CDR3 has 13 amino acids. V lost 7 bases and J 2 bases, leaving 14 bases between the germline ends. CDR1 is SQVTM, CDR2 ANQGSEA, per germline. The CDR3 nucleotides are TGCAGCGGCCGGGACACCGCCAACACTGAAGCTTTCTTT. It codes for CSGRDTANTEAFF.

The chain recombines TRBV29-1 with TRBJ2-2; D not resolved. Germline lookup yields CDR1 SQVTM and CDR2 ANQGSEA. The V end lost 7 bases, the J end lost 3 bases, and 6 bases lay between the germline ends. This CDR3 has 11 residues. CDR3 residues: CSGAYTGELFF. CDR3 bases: TGCAGCGGGGCCTACACCGGGGAGCTGTTTTTT.

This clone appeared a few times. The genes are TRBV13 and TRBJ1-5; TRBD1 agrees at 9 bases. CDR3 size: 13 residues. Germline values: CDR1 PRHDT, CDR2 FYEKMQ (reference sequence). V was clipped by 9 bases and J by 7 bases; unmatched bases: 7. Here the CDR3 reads CASSGTGHQPQHF. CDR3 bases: TGTGCCAGTAGTGGGACAGGGCACCAGCCCCAGCATTTT.